This TCR beta chain was documented in a study of Ad26.COV2.S vaccination and SARS-CoV-2 variants (dated by TCRdb to about 2021). Turning to the overall study: Vaccine-arm donors were drawn from COV1001, a multicentre, randomized, double-blind, placebo-controlled phase I-IIa trial of Ad26.COV2.S in healthy adults. Blinding of investigators to trial group allocation was maintained during experiments and outcome assessment. Ad26.COV2.S was administered intramuscularly at 5 x 10^10 or 1 x 10^11 viral particles, either as a single shot or as two shots given 56 days apart. The specificity and breadth of SARS-CoV-2-reactive T cell receptors after Ad26.COV2.S vaccination were assessed by TCRbeta repertoire sequencing. Trial participants were randomized into five groups of five: low-dose or high-dose Ad26.COV2.S given once or twice, or placebo on both occasions. A total of around 32 samples were included in the TCR-sequenced set, comprising around 19 Ad26.COV2.S vaccine recipients, 5 placebo recipients and 8 SARS-CoV-2 convalescent individuals.

TCRbeta CDR3 regions were sequenced with the immunoSEQ Assay. After extraction, genomic DNA underwent amplification by bias-controlled multiplex PCR, followed by high-throughput sequencing. Per the original workflow: Collapsing and filtering of sequences were performed to quantify the absolute abundance of each unique TCRbeta CDR3 region. Usable DNA was measured by amplifying reference genes present in all nucleated cells, and TCRbeta template counts were normalized to that usable DNA to estimate T cell fraction. Repertoire TCRs were annotated as SARS-CoV-2-specific by exact matching of V gene, CDR3 amino acid sequence and J gene to a known reactive TCR set. The reference SARS-CoV-2 TCR set came from MIRA and was filtered for enrichment in COVID-19-positive ImmuneCODE repertoires, removing public or cross-reactive TCRs. Based on the MIRA antigens, annotated TCRs were further analysed at the level of specific ORF or position within ORF. Breadth was defined as annotated unique rearrangements over total unique productive rearrangements; depth was the summed frequency of those rearrangements. Two-sided Wilcoxon rank-sum tests were used to compare TCR breadth between groups. TCRdb took this table from immuneACCESS and kept in-frame rearrangements with V and J called. Such tables lack part of the clones; where checked against another copy, unresolved V genes explain under half of the gap, and the rest is unexplained. That table furnishes V, J and clone size, whereas the DNA furnished D and trimming. The sample table contains a few hundred thousand clones; only one count was recorded for 83% of them. The ten largest account for about 7.4% of the sample.

With regard to this clone: This receptor's antigen is unknown. No much larger clone exists at a distance of one base, and base qualities are not known.

The treatment or condition label of this sample denotes: roughly 20 received Ad26.COV2.S at low or high dose, single or two shots; about 5 received placebo; per-sample allocation not given. For vaccine and placebo recipients, the sequenced repertoires came from samples collected on day 63 after the first injection. Between 29 July and 7 August 2020, Cohort 1b enrolled about 27 adults aged 18-55 years at one site in Boston, USA. Ad26.COV2.S was a replication-incompetent adenovirus type 26 vector expressing a prefusion-stabilized SARS-CoV-2 spike protein from the original Wuhan strain. General conclusions and limits of the study: Spike-specific TCR breadth was higher in Ad26.COV2.S recipients than in placebo recipients (P = 0.0014). Vaccine and placebo recipients had comparable non-spike TCR breadth, which fits with the vaccine containing only spike. The authors noted that total T cell responses may have been underestimated by the TCR breadth and depth analyses. After vaccination, spike-specific CD8+ and CD4+ T cell responses were reported to show substantial breadth. The study was not powered to compare responses between vaccine doses or regimens.

The origin of this receptor is a person between 18 and 65 years old who received the Ad26.COV2.S COVID-19 vaccine or a placebo. Sequenced here: peripheral blood, sampled in a trial of Ad26.COV2.S vaccine versus placebo.

CDR3 loop: CASSPSTFSNQPQHF. The nucleotide sequence reads TGTGCCAGCTCACCCTCGACATTTAGCAATCAGCCCCAGCATTTT. This chain is built from TRBV18 and TRBJ1-5, with the D gene uncertain. From the cysteine up to the phenylalanine, the CDR3 has a length of 15 residues. Only the CDR3 region is kept as DNA, spanning 45 bases read in frame from base 1. V is shortened by 3 bases, J by 0 bases, and the region joining them spans 9 bases. CDR1 and CDR2 were assigned from the germline V gene as KGHSH and LQKENI.